Listed below are T cell receptor beta chains from one sample, sequenced in a study of T cell responses to AZD1222 COVID-19 vaccine. Sequenced by immunoSEQ multiplex PCR; TCRdb stores in-frame clones only, minus some. The sample comprises around 200,000 clones, 88% of which are singletons, and approximately 7.7% rests with the top ten. Sequencing used peripheral blood, obtained on day 0 of AZD1222 vaccination. These receptors were taken from an adult in good health. CDR3s include the opening cysteine and the closing phenylalanine or tryptophan. A D gene is named only where the DNA matches it firmly. Not all rows give a size; the values are once, few, many and, for expanded clones, a class.

clone size: -; J gene: TRBJ2-7; V gene: TRBV27; D gene: -; CDR3 protein: CASSLKGSFSYEQYF; CDR3 DNA: TGTGCCAGCAGTTTAAAGGGGTCATTCTCCTACGAGCAGTACTTC
clone size: -; J gene: TRBJ2-7; V gene: TRBV3-1/TRBV3-2; D gene: TRBD1; CDR3 protein: CATRQGNEQYF; CDR3 DNA: TGTGCCACCAGACAGGGCAACGAGCAGTACTTC
clone size: -; J gene: TRBJ1-5; V gene: TRBV10-3; D gene: -; CDR3 protein: CAISESVGQPQHF; CDR3 DNA: TGTGCCATCAGTGAGTCAGTCGGTCAGCCCCAGCATTTT
clone size: -; J gene: TRBJ1-4; V gene: TRBV30; D gene: -; CDR3 protein: CAWRPGSVEEKLFF; CDR3 DNA: TGTGCCTGGAGGCCAGGGTCAGTAGAAGAAAAACTGTTTTTT
clone size: -; J gene: TRBJ2-7; V gene: TRBV28; D gene: TRBD1; CDR3 protein: CASSLLQGAYEQYF; CDR3 DNA: TGTGCCAGCAGTTTATTGCAGGGGGCATACGAGCAGTACTTC
clone size: -; J gene: TRBJ2-1; V gene: TRBV30; D gene: TRBD2; CDR3 protein: CAWSVRAGVYNEQFF; CDR3 DNA: TGTGCCTGGAGTGTAAGAGCGGGGGTTTACAATGAGCAGTTCTTC
clone size: -; J gene: TRBJ2-5; V gene: TRBV3-1/TRBV3-2; D gene: -; CDR3 protein: CASSQETGTETQYF; CDR3 DNA: TGTGCCAGCAGCCAAGAAACAGGGACTGAGACCCAGTACTTC
clone size: -; J gene: TRBJ1-5; V gene: TRBV5-6; D gene: -; CDR3 protein: CASSLASRGNQPQHF; CDR3 DNA: TGTGCCAGCAGCTTGGCCAGCAGGGGTAATCAGCCCCAGCATTTT
clone size: -; J gene: TRBJ2-7; V gene: TRBV7-2; D gene: -; CDR3 protein: CASSSGQHEQYF; CDR3 DNA: TGTGCCAGCAGCTCCGGACAGCACGAGCAGTACTTC
clone size: -; J gene: TRBJ2-7; V gene: TRBV5-5; D gene: TRBD1; CDR3 protein: CASSLRSDRGYEQYF; CDR3 DNA: TGTGCCAGCAGCTTGAGGTCGGACAGGGGGTATGAGCAGTACTTC
clone size: -; J gene: TRBJ2-1; V gene: TRBV5-1; D gene: -; CDR3 protein: CASRAGNEQFF; CDR3 DNA: TGCGCCAGCAGGGCAGGGAATGAGCAGTTCTTC
clone size: -; J gene: TRBJ2-2; V gene: TRBV7-2; D gene: -; CDR3 protein: CASSLSPPGYRTGELFF; CDR3 DNA: TGTGCCAGCAGCCTCTCCCCCCCGGGCTATAGAACCGGGGAGCTGTTTTTT
clone size: -; J gene: TRBJ2-1; V gene: TRBV7-2; D gene: TRBD1; CDR3 protein: CASSLGWDREQFF; CDR3 DNA: TGTGCCAGCAGCTTAGGGTGGGACAGAGAGCAGTTCTTC
clone size: -; J gene: TRBJ1-1; V gene: TRBV4-1; D gene: -; CDR3 protein: CASSQGQLMNTEAFF; CDR3 DNA: TGCGCCAGCAGCCAAGGGCAGCTCATGAACACTGAAGCTTTCTTT
clone size: -; J gene: TRBJ1-5; V gene: TRBV5-4; D gene: TRBD1; CDR3 protein: CASVFLQGRAQHF; CDR3 DNA: TGTGCCAGCGTTTTTTTACAGGGGAGAGCCCAGCATTTT
clone size: -; J gene: TRBJ2-3; V gene: TRBV7-2; D gene: -; CDR3 protein: CASSLRGRDTQYF; CDR3 DNA: TGTGCCAGCAGCTTGAGAGGAAGAGATACGCAGTATTTT
clone size: -; J gene: TRBJ2-5; V gene: TRBV5-4; D gene: -; CDR3 protein: CASRSQETQYF; CDR3 DNA: TGTGCCAGCAGGTCCCAAGAGACCCAGTACTTC
clone size: -; J gene: TRBJ1-1; V gene: TRBV19; D gene: -; CDR3 protein: CASSRGADTEAFF; CDR3 DNA: TGTGCCAGTTCTCGCGGGGCGGACACTGAAGCTTTCTTT
clone size: -; J gene: TRBJ1-4; V gene: TRBV18; D gene: -; CDR3 protein: CASSPRGTNEKLFF; CDR3 DNA: TGTGCCAGCTCACCCAGGGGAACTAATGAAAAACTGTTTTTT
clone size: -; J gene: TRBJ1-2; V gene: TRBV5-1; D gene: -; CDR3 protein: CASSLEGAYGYTF; CDR3 DNA: TGCGCCAGCAGCTTGGAGGGAGCCTATGGCTACACCTTC
clone size: -; J gene: TRBJ1-1; V gene: TRBV2; D gene: -; CDR3 protein: CASSEAYLRENTEAFF; CDR3 DNA: TGTGCCAGCAGTGAAGCATATCTCAGGGAGAACACTGAAGCTTTCTTT
clone size: -; J gene: TRBJ1-1; V gene: TRBV19; D gene: -; CDR3 protein: CASSMRNTEAFF; CDR3 DNA: TGTGCCAGTAGTATGAGGAACACTGAAGCTTTCTTT
clone size: -; J gene: TRBJ2-7; V gene: TRBV11-2; D gene: -; CDR3 protein: CASTSAFSYEQYF; CDR3 DNA: TGTGCCAGCACCTCAGCCTTTTCCTACGAGCAGTACTTC
clone size: few; J gene: TRBJ2-1; V gene: TRBV5-8; D gene: -; CDR3 protein: CASSLVDEQFF; CDR3 DNA: TGTGCCAGCAGCTTGGTGGATGAGCAGTTCTTC
clone size: -; J gene: TRBJ1-5; V gene: TRBV7-8; D gene: -; CDR3 protein: CASSLGDSSNQPQHF; CDR3 DNA: TGTGCCAGCAGCTTAGGTGACAGCAGCAATCAGCCCCAGCATTTT
clone size: few; J gene: TRBJ2-7; V gene: TRBV30; D gene: TRBD1; CDR3 protein: CAWTTGGQGGYEQYF; CDR3 DNA: TGTGCCTGGACTACGGGGGGACAGGGGGGATACGAGCAGTACTTC
clone size: -; J gene: TRBJ2-1; V gene: TRBV3-1/TRBV3-2; D gene: TRBD1; CDR3 protein: CASSQTGSVGNEQFF; CDR3 DNA: TGTGCCAGCAGCCAGACAGGGTCCGTGGGGAATGAGCAGTTCTTC
clone size: -; J gene: TRBJ1-6; V gene: TRBV18; D gene: TRBD1; CDR3 protein: CASSLTGAEGDSPLHF; CDR3 DNA: TGTGCCAGCTCTCTAACAGGGGCCGAGGGGGATTCACCCCTCCACTTT
clone size: -; J gene: TRBJ2-4; V gene: TRBV30; D gene: TRBD1; CDR3 protein: CAWAPLGQVGDIQYF; CDR3 DNA: TGTGCCTGGGCTCCGTTGGGACAGGTAGGGGACATTCAGTACTTC
clone size: -; J gene: TRBJ1-3; V gene: TRBV30; D gene: -; CDR3 protein: CAWSEGTGNTIYF; CDR3 DNA: TGTGCCTGGAGTGAGGGTACTGGAAACACCATATATTTT